This paragraph reports one T cell receptor (beta chain). The antigen is not known. Sequencing was performed with immunoSEQ multiplex PCR; in TCRdb, only in-frame clones are kept and a portion is missing. The sample holds about 140,000 clones, approximately 91% seen once. This record belongs to a study of CD4+ T cells in melanoma. Overall study results and limits: CD8+ T cell, macrophage and B cell function reportedly correlated with neoantigen-specific CD4+ T cells. Diverse differentiation states were reported for melanoma neoantigen-specific CD4+ T cells.

Trimming removed 5 bases from V and 10 bases from J, with 15 bases in between. Germline loops: CDR1 SGHTA, CDR2 FQGTGA. The CDR3 extends over 13 amino acids. The source of this sequence is a human donor with melanoma. The chain employs TRBV7-3 and TRBJ2-1; D perhaps matches TRBD2 (5 bases). The CDR3 region has the DNA TGTGCCAGCAGCCACTCATGGGAGTCGGAGCAGTTCTTC. Residues: CASSHSWESEQFF.